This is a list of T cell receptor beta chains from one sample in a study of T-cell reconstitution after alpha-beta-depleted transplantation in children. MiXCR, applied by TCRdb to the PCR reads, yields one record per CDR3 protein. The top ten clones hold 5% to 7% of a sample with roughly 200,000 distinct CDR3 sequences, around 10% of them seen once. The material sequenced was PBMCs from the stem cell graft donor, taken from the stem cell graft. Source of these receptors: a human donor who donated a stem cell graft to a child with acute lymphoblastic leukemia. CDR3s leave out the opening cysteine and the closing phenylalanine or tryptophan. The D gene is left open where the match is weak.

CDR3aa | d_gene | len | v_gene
ASSWMLGTRADEQF | . | 14 | TRBV12-3/TRBV12-4
ASSLTGTAIGEKLF | TRBD1 | 14 | TRBV7-9
ASSIDGQSLDTEY | . | 13 | TRBV5-1
ASSQAGHNYEQY | . | 12 | TRBV3-1
ASSQNSNQPQH | . | 11 | TRBV11-2
SVESGAPQGEQF | . | 12 | TRBV29-1
ASSQGTLYGYT | . | 11 | TRBV4-3
ASRGWGSEKLF | . | 11 | TRBV7-9
ASSPSRGLDSPLH | . | 13 | TRBV18
SVGYEGNYGYT | . | 11 | TRBV29-1
ASSFGGSGRDTQY | . | 13 | TRBV7-2
ASSTGIASRNEQF | . | 13 | TRBV6-2/TRBV6-3
ASSLGTPPYEQY | . | 12 | TRBV5-1
ASSPRTSGGPGKNIQY | TRBD2 | 16 | TRBV11-1
SAGPGLGYNEQF | TRBD2 | 12 | TRBV20-1